This entry concerns a single TCR beta chain. Its target is unknown. Germline V gene sequence: CDR1 LNHDA, CDR2 SQIVND (reference sequence). V lost 6 bases, J lost 3 bases, and 12 bases lay in between. CDR3 length equals 13 residues. The data are from a study of shared clonotypes between healthy human individuals. The study, taken as a whole, reports: Represented diversity, genetic and exposure-history alike, was limited by few donors.

Several immunoSEQ plates received, in even portions, the genomic DNA of each subset. Clones were read by immunoSEQ multiplex PCR, and TCRdb kept only the in-frame ones, dropping some. The profile shows about 800,000 clones, approximately 97% of them singletons. CD45RO-negative CD8 cells positively selected for CCR7 made up the naive population, which excluded terminally differentiated effector memory CD45RA+ cells. None of the donors, who were healthy HIV-negative adults, had recently had acute infections or vaccinations. This receptor was taken from a man aged 30 to 39 in good health. The sample consisted of naive CD8+ T cells sorted from blood. The chain joins TRBV19 to TRBJ2-7, with D maybe TRBD1 (6 bases). The CDR3 sequence: CASSTGPIYEQYF. The CDR3 coding sequence is TGTGCCAGTAGCACAGGGCCTATCTACGAGCAGTACTTC.